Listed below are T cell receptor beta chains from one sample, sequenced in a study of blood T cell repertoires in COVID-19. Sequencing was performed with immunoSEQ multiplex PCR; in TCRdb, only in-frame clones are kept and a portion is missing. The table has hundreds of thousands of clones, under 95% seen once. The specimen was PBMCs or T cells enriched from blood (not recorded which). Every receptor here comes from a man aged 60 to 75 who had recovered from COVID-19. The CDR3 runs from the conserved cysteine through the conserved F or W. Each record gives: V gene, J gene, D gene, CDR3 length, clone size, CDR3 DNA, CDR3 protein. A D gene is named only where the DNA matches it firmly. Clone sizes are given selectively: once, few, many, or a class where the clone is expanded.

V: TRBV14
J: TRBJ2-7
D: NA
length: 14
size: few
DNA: TGTGCCAGCAGCCAAGACCACTTCTCCTACGAGCAGTACTTC
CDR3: CASSQDHFSYEQYF

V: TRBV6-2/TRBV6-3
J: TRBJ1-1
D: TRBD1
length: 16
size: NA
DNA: TGTGCCAGCAGTTACCTGGGACAGCCTACGGGGACTGAAGCTTTCTTT
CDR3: CASSYLGQPTGTEAFF

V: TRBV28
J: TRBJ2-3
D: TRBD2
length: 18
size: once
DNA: TGTGCCAGCAGTTTCCTTCCAAGTAGCGGGAGACCCACAGATACGCAGTATTTT
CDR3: CASSFLPSSGRPTDTQYF

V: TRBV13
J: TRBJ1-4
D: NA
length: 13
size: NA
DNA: TGTGCCAGCAGCTCGGGAGGGGAGGAAAAACTGTTTTTT
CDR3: CASSSGGEEKLFF

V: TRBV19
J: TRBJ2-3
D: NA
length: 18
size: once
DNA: TGTGCCAGTAGCTGGAGGCCACTTCAAAATCCTAGCACAGATACGCAGTATTTT
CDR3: CASSWRPLQNPSTDTQYF

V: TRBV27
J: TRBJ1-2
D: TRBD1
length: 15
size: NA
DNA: TGTGCCAGCAGTTTCCGGCAGGGGGCGCATTATGGCTACACCTTC
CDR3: CASSFRQGAHYGYTF

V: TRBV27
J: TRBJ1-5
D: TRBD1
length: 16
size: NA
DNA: TGTGCCAGCAGTTTATATGGACAGGGGGCGACGAAGGCCCAGCATTTT
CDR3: CASSLYGQGATKAQHF

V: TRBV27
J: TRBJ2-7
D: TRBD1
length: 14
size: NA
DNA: TGTGCCAGCAGCAGGGTGGGGACAGTCTACGAGCAGTACTTC
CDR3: CASSRVGTVYEQYF

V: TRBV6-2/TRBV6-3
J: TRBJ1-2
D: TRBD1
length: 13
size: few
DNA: TGTGCCAGCAGTTACGCAGGGGGTTATGGCTACACCTTC
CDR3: CASSYAGGYGYTF

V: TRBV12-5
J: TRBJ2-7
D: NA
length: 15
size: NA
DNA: TGTGCTAGTGGTTTAACTTCCGGGATTACCTACGAGCAGTACTTC
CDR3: CASGLTSGITYEQYF

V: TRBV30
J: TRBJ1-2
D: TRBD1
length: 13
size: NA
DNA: TGTGCCTGGAATCCGGGACAGGTGTCTCCACTCACCTTC
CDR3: CAWNPGQVSPLTF

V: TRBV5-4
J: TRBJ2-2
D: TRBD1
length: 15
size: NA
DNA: TGTGCCAGCAGCCCCGGACAGGGGGCCGCCGGGGAGCTGTTTTTT
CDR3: CASSPGQGAAGELFF

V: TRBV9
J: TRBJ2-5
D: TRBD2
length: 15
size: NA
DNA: TGTGCCAGCAGCGTAGGGAGCGGCGGGGGGGAGACCCAGTACTTC
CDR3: CASSVGSGGGETQYF

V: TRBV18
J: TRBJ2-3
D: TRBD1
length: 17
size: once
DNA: TGTGCCAGCTCAGCACTTAGTCGACAGGGCGGCACAGATACGCAGTATTTT
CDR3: CASSALSRQGGTDTQYF

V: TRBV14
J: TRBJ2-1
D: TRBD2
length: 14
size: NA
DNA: TGTGCCAGCAGCCAAGAAAGCGGGAGTGGAGAGCAGTTCTTC
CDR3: CASSQESGSGEQFF

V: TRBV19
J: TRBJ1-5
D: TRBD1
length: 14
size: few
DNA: TGTGCCAGTAGTATCCTGACAGGGGATCAGCCCCAGCATTTT
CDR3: CASSILTGDQPQHF

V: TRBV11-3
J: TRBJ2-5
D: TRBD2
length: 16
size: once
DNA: TGTGCCAGCAGAGGGGGGACTAGCGGGGAACAAGAGACCCAGTACTTC
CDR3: CASRGGTSGEQETQYF

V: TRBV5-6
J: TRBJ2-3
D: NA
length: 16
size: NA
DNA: TGTGCCAGCAGCTTGAGGAGGCAGGGGCTCACAGATACGCAGTATTTT
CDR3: CASSLRRQGLTDTQYF

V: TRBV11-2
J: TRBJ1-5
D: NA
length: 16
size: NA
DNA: TGTGCCAGCAGCATTCCGGGCTGGGGGGGGTATCAGCCCCAGCATTTT
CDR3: CASSIPGWGGYQPQHF

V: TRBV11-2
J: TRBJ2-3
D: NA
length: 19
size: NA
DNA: TGTGCCAGCAGCTCCGAGTCGACGGGGGCTAGCGGCAGCACAGATACGCAGTATTTT
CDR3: CASSSESTGASGSTDTQYF

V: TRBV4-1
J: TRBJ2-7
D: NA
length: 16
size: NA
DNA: TGCGCCAGCAGCGAAACCCCGACAGGGAGGTTCTACGAGCAGTACTTC
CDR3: CASSETPTGRFYEQYF

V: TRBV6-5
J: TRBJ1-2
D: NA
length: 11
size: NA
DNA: TGTGCCAGCAGTTCCCCACTGGGCTACACCTTC
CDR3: CASSSPLGYTF

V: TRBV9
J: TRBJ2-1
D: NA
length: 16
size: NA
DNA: TGTGCCAGCAGCCCAAAAGGGGGGGTGTCTGACAATGAGCAGTTCTTC
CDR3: CASSPKGGVSDNEQFF

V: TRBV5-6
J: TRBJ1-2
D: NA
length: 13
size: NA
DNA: TGTGCCAGCAGCCCCGGGATTACCTTCGGCTACACCTTC
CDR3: CASSPGITFGYTF

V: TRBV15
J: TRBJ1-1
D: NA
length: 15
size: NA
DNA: TGTGCCACCAGCAGCCGGTCCGGAGCAGACACTGAAGCTTTCTTT
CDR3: CATSSRSGADTEAFF

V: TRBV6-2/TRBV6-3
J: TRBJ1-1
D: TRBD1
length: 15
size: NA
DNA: TGTGCCAGCAGTTCCATCAGGGGGCAGGGCACTGAAGCTTTCTTT
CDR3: CASSSIRGQGTEAFF